This T cell receptor (beta chain) was observed in a study of chemoradiotherapy in HPV16-positive cancers. The wider study: A couple of HPV16-positive patients' cells yielded candidate HPV-specific clones and common motifs.

Assay: immunoSEQ multiplex PCR; the TCRdb copy retains only in-frame clones and omits some. The data show 50,000 to 55,000 clones, 90% seen once. CDR3 length: 14 amino acids. Germline-derived CDR1 and CDR2 are MNHNS and SASEGT. With V trimmed by 4 bases and J by 0 bases, 2 bases remained unmatched. As regards this clone: Its antigen is not identified.

Findings and caveats of the study: During treatment, candidate HPV-specific clones and E7-related motifs expanded in tumor.

The chain joins TRBV6-1 to TRBJ2-7, with 8 bases aligning to TRBD2. The receptor's source is a human donor with HPV-associated anogenital cancer. Sequenced here: blood, sampled from a patient who underwent chemoradiotherapy. The CDR3 spells CASSVSGGSYEQYF. As DNA, the CDR3 is TGTGCCAGCAGTGTGAGCGGGGGCTCCTACGAGCAGTACTTC.